The 27 T cell receptor beta chains below come from one sample, sequenced in a study of tumor and adjacent non-tumor tissue in lung cancer. RNA was extracted from bulk tissue without any cell sorting. TCRbeta libraries were built with three rounds of nested PCR, modified from ARM-PCR. One entry per CDR3 protein, called by TCRdb with MiXCR from the multiplex PCR reads. The repertoire holds over 100,000 distinct CDR3 sequences, with roughly 77% as singletons. Sequenced input: lung tumor tissue. These receptors all stem from a woman aged 55-69 years with non-small cell lung cancer.

The rearrangement links TRBV6-2 or TRBV6-3 to TRBJ2-1, with 9 bases that match TRBD2. The CDR3 is 15 amino acids. The J segment lost 11 bases and the V segment lost 8 bases, leaving 16 bases of the junction unmatched. The germline CDR1 and CDR2 sequences are MNHEY and SVGEGT. CDR3 in DNA: TGTGCCAGCGCCACGGGGCTAGCGGGAATAACTAAGCAGTTCTTC. This gives the protein CASATGLAGITKQFF.

In the case of this clonotype: The junction does not match germline at one end; this may be a read error. This chain uses TRBV28 with TRBJ1-1, with D perhaps matching TRBD1 (5 bases). The CDR3 covers 12 residues. Germline CDR1 reads MDHEN; CDR2 reads SYDVKM. The chain's CDR3 is CASRWGSTEAYF. The CDR3 DNA follows: TGTGCAAGCAGATGGGGGTCTACGGAAGCTTACTTT.

This clonotype has ten or more counts. The rearrangement uses TRBV20-1 and TRBJ1-1, with D hard to call. Germline values: CDR1 DFQATT, CDR2 SNEGSKA (reference sequence). There are 12 residues in the CDR3. Trimming pared 6 bases from V and 10 bases from J, leaving 18 bases between. The CDR3: CSALPTSWGAFF. The CDR3, as DNA: TGCAGTGCCCTCCCAACTTCCTGGGGAGCTTTCTTT.

Points on this clonotype: An end of the junction does not agree with germline; a read error may underlie this. The chain uses TRBV29-1 and TRBJ2-1; D gene uncertain. Germline CDR1 reads SQVTM; CDR2 reads ANQGSEA. The CDR3 totals 13 residues. CDR3 region: CSVEIRAYNEQFF. The CDR3 DNA reads TGCAGCGTGGAAATTAGGGCCTACAATGAGCAATTCTTC.

In the case of this clonotype: Given a much more abundant clone one base away, this may be a read error. The chain carries TRBV12-3 or TRBV12-4 and TRBJ1-1; no firm D call. This CDR3 is built from 13 residues. CDR3 protein: CASSTTRNTETFF. CDR3 bases: TGTGCCAGCAGTACTACAAGGAACACTGAAACTTTCTTT.

Notes on this clonotype: Being one base from a much bigger clone, this may be a read error. This chain connects TRBV6-6 to TRBJ2-1; D ambiguous. Germline V gene data show CDR1 as MNHNY and CDR2 as SVGAGI (reference sequence). The CDR3 contains 12 residues. The CDR3 reads CVSSSDPNEQFF. In DNA, the CDR3 is TGTGTCAGCAGTTCGGACCCGAATGAGCAGTTCTTC.

Of note for this clonotype: The junction shows a germline mismatch at one end, possibly a read error. The rearrangement links TRBV18 to TRBJ1-6, with 8 bases that match TRBD1. There are 14 residues in the CDR3. Germline loops: CDR1 KGHSH, CDR2 LQKENI. For the CDR3, the DNA is TGTGTCAGCTCACTCGACAGGGGTAATTCACCCCTCCACTTT. It encodes CVSSLDRGNSPLHF.

In the case of this clonotype: A read error may produce the germline difference seen at one junction end. The chain links TRBV11-2 to TRBJ2-1, with D perhaps matching TRBD1 (6 bases). Looked up from germline, CDR1 is SGHAT and CDR2 is FQNNGV. The CDR3 is 14 amino acids. CDR3 amino acids: CARSLGTWVLSKLF. The CDR3 nucleotides read TGTGCCAGAAGCTTAGGGACATGGGTCTTAAGTAAGCTATTC.

This clonotype came up a few times. This may come from a read error, since a much larger clone is one base off. The chain combines TRBV20-1 with TRBJ1-2, with 10 positions matching TRBD1. From germline, CDR1 is DFQATT and CDR2 SNEGSKA (reference sequence). CDR3 length: 13 amino acids. The V and J ends lost 6 bases and 10 bases, in that order; junction bases with no gene match: 11. CDR3 bases: TGCAGTGCCGTTCCGGGACAGGGGTCTGACTACACCTTC. Translated: CSAVPGQGSDYTF.

This chain joins TRBV29-1 and TRBJ2-3, with unresolved D. The CDR3 contains 12 residues. V gave up 5 bases and J gave up 8 bases, with 14 bases separating them. CDR1 SQVTM and CDR2 ANQGSEA come from the germline V gene. The CDR3 sequence is CSVRPRIGTQYF. DNA for the CDR3: TGCAGCGTTCGACCGCGCATAGGTACGCAGTATTTT.

Remarks on this clonotype: Being one base from a much bigger clone, this may be a read error. Since no conserved phenylalanine or tryptophan closes the CDR3, a read error is the likely cause. It is unclear where the CDR3 begins or ends on the DNA, so no DNA is shown, and the CDR3 is as TCRdb lists it. The chain joins TRBV12-3 or TRBV12-4 to TRBJ1-2. The CDR3 length equals 11 residues, ends included. The CDR3 here is CASSPGTARTL.

About this clonotype itself: The conserved final phenylalanine or tryptophan is absent from the CDR3, which likely points to a read error. V usage is TRBV4-3 and J usage is TRBJ2-1; 15 nucleotides align to TRBD2. CDR1 is LGHNA and CDR2 is YSLEER in the germline V gene. The CDR3 extends over 16 amino acids. After removal of 10 bases from V and 7 bases from J, the junction contained 11 bases not matched to a gene. The CDR3 reads CAINQGTSGRLNEQFL. The CDR3 region has the DNA TGCGCCATCAACCAAGGGACTAGCGGGAGGTTGAATGAGCAGTTCCTC.

The chain joins TRBV19 to TRBJ1-6; D unresolved. V gave up 6 bases and J gave up 7 bases, with 13 bases separating them. In germline, CDR1 is LNHDA, CDR2 SQIVND (reference sequence). This CDR3 comprises 14 residues. CDR3 DNA sequence: TGTGCCAGTAGAGGAGGTGCTGAAAATTCACCCCTCCACTTT. This codes for CASRGGAENSPLHF.

The J gene is TRBJ2-3, the V gene TRBV11-3; D is ambiguous. V was cut by 6 bases and J by 10 bases, with 17 bases left in between. Per the germline V gene, CDR1 is SGHNT and CDR2 is YENEEA. CDR3 size: 13 residues. CDR3 region: CASRKSLGDAQYF. DNA of the CDR3: TGTGCCAGCAGAAAGAGCCTGGGTGATGCGCAGTATTTT. The full variable domain, with the rest looked up from reference TRBV11-3 and TRBJ2-3, is EAGVVQSPRYKIIEKKQPVAFWCNPISGHNTLYWYLQNLGQGPELLIRYENEEAVDDSQLPKDRFSAERLKGVDSTLKIQPAELGDSAVYLCASRKSLGDAQYFGPGTRLTVL.

The chain links TRBV20-1 to TRBJ1-1; D ambiguous. In germline, CDR1 is DFQATT, CDR2 SNEGSKA (reference sequence). The CDR3 is 11 residues long. The DNA of the CDR3 is TGCAATGTTAGAACAAGGACTGAAGCTTTCTTT. This translates into CNVRTRTEAFF.

With regard to this clonotype: A much larger clone lies one base from this, so it may be a read error. The genes are TRBV4-1 and TRBJ2-3; 7 bases are shared with TRBD1. Germline V gene data show CDR1 as MGHRA and CDR2 as YSYEKL. This CDR3 has 18 residues. CDR3 amino acids: CASNQGGFRGSGTDTQYF. The CDR3 region has the DNA TGCGCCAGCAACCAAGGTGGTTTCAGGGGGTCCGGTACAGATACGCAGTATTTT.

To note about this clonotype: A much larger clone differs by one base, so this may be a read error. The chain uses TRBV6-5 and TRBJ1-3; D gene unclear. The ends were cut back, 0 bases at V and 4 bases at J, with 13 bases in the middle. This CDR3 spans 16 amino acids. CDR1 is MNHEY, CDR2 SVGAGI, per germline. CDR3 sequence reads: CASSYSRAQMGNTIYF. The CDR3 DNA reads TGTGCCAGCAGTTACTCGAGGGCGCAGATGGGAAACACCATATATTTT.

The chain combines TRBV11-2 with TRBJ2-2; 7 bases map to TRBD2. The CDR3 covers 15 residues. Germline V CDR1 and CDR2: SGHAT, FQNNGV. The J segment lost 5 bases and the V segment lost 1 base, leaving 4 bases of the junction unmatched. This CDR3 is CASSLGLAATGELFF. CDR3 bases: TGTGCCAGCAGCTTAGGGCTAGCGGCTACCGGGGAGCTGTTTTTT.

In the case of this clonotype: This could be a read error, since a much larger clone is one nucleotide away. The gene calls are TRBV10-2 and TRBJ2-7; maybe TRBD2 (6 bases). The V gene's germline CDR1 is WSHSY and CDR2 SAAADI. The CDR3 contains 12 residues. The CDR3, as DNA: TGCACCAGCAGTGAACGGGGGAACGAGCAGTACTTC. The encoded protein is CTSSERGNEQYF.

About this clonotype itself: The junction departs from germline at one end; a sequencing error may be responsible. The J gene is TRBJ2-3, the V gene TRBV5-1; no reliable D call. The CDR3 contains 15 residues. The germline V gene has CDR1 SGHRS and CDR2 YFSETQ. CDR3 nucleotides: TGCGTCAGCACCCATGATGGTGGCCTCACAGATACGCAGTATTTT. Its protein product is CVSTHDGGLTDTQYF. Full variable domain (outside the CDR3, taken from reference TRBV5-1 and TRBJ2-3): KAGVTQTPRYLIKTRGQQVTLSCSPISGHRSVSWYQQTPGQGLQFLFEYFSETQRNKGNFPGRFSGRQFSNSRSEMNVSTLELGDSALYLCVSTHDGGLTDTQYFGPGTRLTVL.

Points on this clonotype: This may come from a read error, since a much larger clone is one base off. This chain uses TRBV4-3 with TRBJ2-5; TRBD2 matches at 7 bases. The CDR3 sequence is 13 residues long. With V trimmed by 3 bases and J by 4 bases, 2 bases remained unmatched. The germline V gene encodes CDR1 LGHNA and CDR2 YSLEER. The CDR3 loop reads CASSHQRGETQYF. The CDR3 DNA is TGCGCCAGCAGCCATCAGCGGGGAGAGACCCAGTACTTC.

Comment on this clonotype: A much larger clonotype is one base distant, so this may be a read error. This sequence joins TRBV5-6 and TRBJ1-2; no clear D. CDR1 and CDR2 (germline): SGHDT, YYEEEE. The CDR3 extends over 12 amino acids. V shed 0 bases and J shed 10 bases, with 10 bases lying between them. As DNA, the CDR3 is TGTGCCAGCAGCTTGGAGGGCCGAGACTACACCTTC. It is translated as CASSLEGRDYTF. The variable domain in full, with the rest retrieved from reference TRBV5-6 and TRBJ1-2, is DAGVTQSPTHLIKTRGQQVTLRCSPKSGHDTVSWYQQALGQGPQFIFQYYEEEERQRGNFPDRFSGHQFPNYSSELNVNALLLGDSALYLCASSLEGRDYTFGSGTRLTVV.

In the case of this clonotype: This may stem from a read error, because a much larger clone lies one nucleotide away. The V and J genes are TRBV20-1 and TRBJ2-1; D not certain. Trimming pared 0 bases from V and 4 bases from J, leaving 10 bases between. The V gene's germline CDR1 is DFQATT and CDR2 SNEGSKA (reference sequence). The CDR3 has 14 amino acids. The CDR3 region has the DNA TGCAGTGCTAGAGACCTGCGGATGTACAATGAGCAGTTCTTC. Amino acids: CSARDLRMYNEQFF.

In regard to this clonotype: Since the CDR3 does not end with the conserved phenylalanine or tryptophan, this likely comes from a read error. V is TRBV6-2 or TRBV6-3 and J is TRBJ1-1, with D perhaps TRBD1 (6 bases). The germline V and J ends were trimmed by 0 bases and 7 bases, with 9 bases remaining between them. Germline lookup yields CDR1 MNHEY and CDR2 SVGEGT. This CDR3 is built from 13 residues. This CDR3 reads CASSYSTGNEAFL. CDR3 in DNA: TGTGCCAGCAGTTACTCGACAGGAAATGAAGCTTTCTTA.

On this clonotype itself: The germline gene is not matched at one end of the junction; a read error may be the cause. The chain couples TRBV20-1 to TRBJ2-5; 11 bases are shared with TRBD2. The CDR3 extends over 16 amino acids. From germline, CDR1 is DFQATT and CDR2 SNEGSKA (reference sequence). Here the CDR3 reads CGARAGTSGRGETQYF. The CDR3 nucleotides read TGCGGTGCTAGAGCAGGGACTAGCGGACGGGGGGAGACCCAGTACTTC.

V and J are TRBV12-3 or TRBV12-4 and TRBJ2-5; D possibly corresponds to TRBD2 (6 bases). V was pared by 7 bases and J by 7 bases, with 28 bases between. The CDR3 has 17 residues. The CDR3 DNA is TGTGCCAGCAATTTCGGGCTCCTAGGCGGGGAAGAAGGGACCCAGTACTTC. It codes for CASNFGLLGGEEGTQYF.

This clonotype turned up a few times. One junction end does not reproduce the germline sequence, and a read error may be involved. Written as DNA, the CDR3 is TGTGCAAGCAGACTGGGAGTTGGCTATGGCTACACCTTC. The encoded protein is CASRLGVGYGYTF. The chain couples TRBV12-3 or TRBV12-4 to TRBJ1-2; D not certain. This CDR3 is built from 13 residues.